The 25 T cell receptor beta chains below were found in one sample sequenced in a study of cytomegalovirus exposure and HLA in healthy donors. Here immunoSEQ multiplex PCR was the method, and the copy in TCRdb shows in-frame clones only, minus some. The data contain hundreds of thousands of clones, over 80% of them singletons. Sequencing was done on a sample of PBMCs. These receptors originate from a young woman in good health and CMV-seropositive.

CDR3 nucleotide sequence: TGTGCCAGCAGTTTGGGGAGAGGGGGAAGCACAGATACGCAGTATTTT. This codes for CASSLGRGGSTDTQYF. The chain joins TRBV28 to TRBJ2-3; possible D gene TRBD1, 6 bases. Between the trimmed V and J ends, which lost 3 bases and 0 bases, there was a span of 13 bases. The CDR3 covers 16 residues. Germline CDR1 is MDHEN and CDR2 is SYDVKM.

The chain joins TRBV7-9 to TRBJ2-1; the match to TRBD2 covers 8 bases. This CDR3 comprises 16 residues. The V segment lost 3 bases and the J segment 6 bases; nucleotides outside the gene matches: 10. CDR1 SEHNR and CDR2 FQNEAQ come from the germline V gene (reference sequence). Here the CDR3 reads CASSLLGREDPNEQFF. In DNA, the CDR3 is TGTGCCAGCAGCTTGCTAGGGCGGGAGGACCCCAATGAGCAGTTCTTC.

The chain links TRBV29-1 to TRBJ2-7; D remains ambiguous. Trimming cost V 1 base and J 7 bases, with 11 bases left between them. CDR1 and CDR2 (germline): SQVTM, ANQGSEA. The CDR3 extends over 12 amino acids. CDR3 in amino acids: CSVEGSGQEQYF. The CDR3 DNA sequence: TGCAGCGTTGAAGGTTCTGGGCAGGAGCAGTACTTC.

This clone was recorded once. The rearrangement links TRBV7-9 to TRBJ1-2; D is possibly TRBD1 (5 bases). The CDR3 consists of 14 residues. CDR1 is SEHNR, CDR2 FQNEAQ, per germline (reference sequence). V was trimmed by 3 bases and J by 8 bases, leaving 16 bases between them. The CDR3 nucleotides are TGTGCCAGCAGCTTGTTAGTCGATGGGGACGGCTACACCTTC. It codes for CASSLLVDGDGYTF.

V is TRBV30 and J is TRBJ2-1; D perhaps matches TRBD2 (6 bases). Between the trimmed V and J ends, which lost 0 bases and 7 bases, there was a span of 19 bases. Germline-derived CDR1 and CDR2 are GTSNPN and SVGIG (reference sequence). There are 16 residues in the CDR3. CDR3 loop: CAWSVHRGLSNNEQFF. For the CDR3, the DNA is TGTGCCTGGAGTGTACATAGGGGACTCTCCAATAATGAGCAGTTCTTC.

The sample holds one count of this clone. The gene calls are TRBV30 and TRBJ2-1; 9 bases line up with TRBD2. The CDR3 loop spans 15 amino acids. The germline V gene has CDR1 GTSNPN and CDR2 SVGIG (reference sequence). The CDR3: CAALGLAGKVIEQFF. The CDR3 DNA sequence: TGTGCTGCCCTCGGGCTAGCGGGAAAGGTTATTGAGCAGTTCTTC.

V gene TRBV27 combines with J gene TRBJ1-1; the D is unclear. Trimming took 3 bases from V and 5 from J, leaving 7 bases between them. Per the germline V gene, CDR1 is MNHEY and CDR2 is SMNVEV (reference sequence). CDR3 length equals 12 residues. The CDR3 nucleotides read TGTGCCAGCAGTTTTGTAGGAACTGAAGCTTTCTTT. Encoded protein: CASSFVGTEAFF.

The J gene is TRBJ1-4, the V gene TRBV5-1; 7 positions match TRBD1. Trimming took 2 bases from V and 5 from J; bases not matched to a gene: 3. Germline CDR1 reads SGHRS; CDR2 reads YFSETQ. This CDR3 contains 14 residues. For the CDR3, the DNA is TGCGCCAGCAGCTTATACAGGGGAAATGAAAAACTGTTTTTT. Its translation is CASSLYRGNEKLFF.

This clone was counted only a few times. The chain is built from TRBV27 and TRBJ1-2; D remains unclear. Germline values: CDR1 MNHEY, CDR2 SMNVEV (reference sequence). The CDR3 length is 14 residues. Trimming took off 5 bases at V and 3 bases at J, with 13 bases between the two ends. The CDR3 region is CASSPQVGDYGYTF. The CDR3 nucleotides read TGTGCCAGCAGTCCCCAGGTGGGAGACTATGGCTACACCTTC.

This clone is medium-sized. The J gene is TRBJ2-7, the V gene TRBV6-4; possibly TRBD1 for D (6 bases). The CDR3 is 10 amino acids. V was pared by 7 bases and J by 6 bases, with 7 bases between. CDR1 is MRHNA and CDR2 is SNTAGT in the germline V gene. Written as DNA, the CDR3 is TGTGCCAGCATAGGGGGCGAGCAGTACTTC. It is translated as CASIGGEQYF.

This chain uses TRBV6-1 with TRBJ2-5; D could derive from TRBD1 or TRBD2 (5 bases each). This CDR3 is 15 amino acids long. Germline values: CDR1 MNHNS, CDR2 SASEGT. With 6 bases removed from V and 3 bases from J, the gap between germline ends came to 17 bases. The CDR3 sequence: CASRPGTTPEETQYF. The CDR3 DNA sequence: TGTGCCAGCAGGCCCGGGACGACTCCAGAAGAGACCCAGTACTTC.

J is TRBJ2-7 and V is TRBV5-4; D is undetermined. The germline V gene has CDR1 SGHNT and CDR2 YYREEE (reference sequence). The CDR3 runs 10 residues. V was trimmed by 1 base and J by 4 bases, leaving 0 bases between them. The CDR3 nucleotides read TGTGCCAGCAGCTTGTACGAGCAGTACTTC. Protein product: CASSLYEQYF.

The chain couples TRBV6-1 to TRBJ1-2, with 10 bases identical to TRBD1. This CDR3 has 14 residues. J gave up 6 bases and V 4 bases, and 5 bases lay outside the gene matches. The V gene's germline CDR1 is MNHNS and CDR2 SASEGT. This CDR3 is CASSGDRGGDGYTF. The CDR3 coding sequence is TGTGCCAGCAGTGGGGACAGGGGAGGGGATGGCTACACCTTC.

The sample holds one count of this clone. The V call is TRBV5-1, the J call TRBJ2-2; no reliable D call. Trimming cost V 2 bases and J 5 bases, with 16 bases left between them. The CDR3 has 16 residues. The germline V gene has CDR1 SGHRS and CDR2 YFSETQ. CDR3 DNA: TGCGCCAGCAGCTTTTCGTCCGGAAGTGGGACCGGGGAGCTGTTTTTT. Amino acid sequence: CASSFSSGSGTGELFF.

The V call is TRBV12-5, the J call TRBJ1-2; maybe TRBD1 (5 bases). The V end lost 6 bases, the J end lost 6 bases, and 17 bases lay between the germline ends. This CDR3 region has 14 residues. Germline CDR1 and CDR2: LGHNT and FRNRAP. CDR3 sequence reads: CASGGTSGDNGYTF. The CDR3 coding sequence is TGTGCTAGTGGGGGGACCTCCGGCGACAATGGCTACACCTTC.

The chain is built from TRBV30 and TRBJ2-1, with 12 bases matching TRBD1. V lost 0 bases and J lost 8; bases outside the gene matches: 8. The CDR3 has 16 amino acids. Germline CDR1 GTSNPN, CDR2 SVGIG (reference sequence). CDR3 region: CAWSVGVGDRGHEQFF. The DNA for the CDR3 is TGTGCCTGGAGTGTTGGAGTAGGGGACAGGGGGCATGAGCAGTTCTTC.

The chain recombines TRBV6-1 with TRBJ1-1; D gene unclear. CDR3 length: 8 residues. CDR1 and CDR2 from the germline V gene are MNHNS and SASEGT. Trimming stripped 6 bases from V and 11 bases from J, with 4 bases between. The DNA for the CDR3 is TGTGCCAGCAGCAGCGCTTTCTTT. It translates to CASSSAFF.

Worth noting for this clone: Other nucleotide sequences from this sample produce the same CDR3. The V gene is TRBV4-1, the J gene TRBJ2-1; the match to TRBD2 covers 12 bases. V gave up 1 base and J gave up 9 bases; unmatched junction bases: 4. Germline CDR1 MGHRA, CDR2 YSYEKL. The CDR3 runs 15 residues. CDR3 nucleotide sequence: TGCGCCAGCAGCCAAGGACTAGCGGGAGTGGGTGAGCAGTTCTTC. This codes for CASSQGLAGVGEQFF.

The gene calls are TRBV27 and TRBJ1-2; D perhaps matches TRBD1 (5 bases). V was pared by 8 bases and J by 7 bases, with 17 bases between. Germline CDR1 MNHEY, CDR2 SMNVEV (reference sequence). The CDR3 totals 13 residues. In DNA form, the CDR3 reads TGTGCCAGCTATAAACATCGGGGGGGTGGCTACACCTTC. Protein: CASYKHRGGGYTF.

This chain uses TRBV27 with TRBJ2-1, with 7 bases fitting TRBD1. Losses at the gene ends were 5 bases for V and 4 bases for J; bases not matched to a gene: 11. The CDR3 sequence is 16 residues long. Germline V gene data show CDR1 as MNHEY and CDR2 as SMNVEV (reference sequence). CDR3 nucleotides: TGTGCCAGCAGTCAACAGGGGCTGAGATTATACAATGAGCAGTTCTTC. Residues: CASSQQGLRLYNEQFF.

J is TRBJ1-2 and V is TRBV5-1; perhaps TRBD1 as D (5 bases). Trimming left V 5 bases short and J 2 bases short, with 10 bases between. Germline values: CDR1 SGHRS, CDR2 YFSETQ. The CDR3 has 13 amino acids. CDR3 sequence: CASSSTGNYGYTF. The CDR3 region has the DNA TGCGCCAGCAGTTCAACAGGAAACTATGGCTACACCTTC.

In DNA form, the CDR3 reads TGTGCCATCAGTGAGCTAGGACAGGGGTCTGTGGATAACTATGGCTACACCTTC. It is translated as CAISELGQGSVDNYGYTF. The V and J genes are TRBV10-3 and TRBJ1-2; 9 nucleotides match TRBD1. Germline lookup yields CDR1 ENHRY and CDR2 SYGVKD. V shed 2 bases, J shed 1 base, and the junction held 11 bases outside the gene matches. The CDR3 is made up of 18 amino acids.

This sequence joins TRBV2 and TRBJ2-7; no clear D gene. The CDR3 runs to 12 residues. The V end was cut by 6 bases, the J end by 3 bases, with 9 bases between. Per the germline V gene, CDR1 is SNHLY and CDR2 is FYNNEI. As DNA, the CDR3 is TGTGCCAGCAGCCGGGTGATCTACGAGCAGTACTTC. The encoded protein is CASSRVIYEQYF.

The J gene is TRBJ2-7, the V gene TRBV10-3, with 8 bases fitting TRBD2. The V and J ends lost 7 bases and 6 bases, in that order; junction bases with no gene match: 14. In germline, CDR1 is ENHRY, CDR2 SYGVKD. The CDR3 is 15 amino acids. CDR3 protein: CAITTGTSKSFEQYF. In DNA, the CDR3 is TGTGCCATCACCACCGGGACTAGTAAGTCTTTCGAGCAGTACTTC.

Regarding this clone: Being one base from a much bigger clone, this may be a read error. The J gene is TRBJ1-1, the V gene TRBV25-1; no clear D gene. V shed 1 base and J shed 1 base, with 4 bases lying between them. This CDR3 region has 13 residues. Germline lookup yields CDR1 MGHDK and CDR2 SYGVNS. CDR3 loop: CASSEWGNTEAFF. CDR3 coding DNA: TGTGCCAGCAGTGAATGGGGGAACACTGAAGCTTTCTTT.